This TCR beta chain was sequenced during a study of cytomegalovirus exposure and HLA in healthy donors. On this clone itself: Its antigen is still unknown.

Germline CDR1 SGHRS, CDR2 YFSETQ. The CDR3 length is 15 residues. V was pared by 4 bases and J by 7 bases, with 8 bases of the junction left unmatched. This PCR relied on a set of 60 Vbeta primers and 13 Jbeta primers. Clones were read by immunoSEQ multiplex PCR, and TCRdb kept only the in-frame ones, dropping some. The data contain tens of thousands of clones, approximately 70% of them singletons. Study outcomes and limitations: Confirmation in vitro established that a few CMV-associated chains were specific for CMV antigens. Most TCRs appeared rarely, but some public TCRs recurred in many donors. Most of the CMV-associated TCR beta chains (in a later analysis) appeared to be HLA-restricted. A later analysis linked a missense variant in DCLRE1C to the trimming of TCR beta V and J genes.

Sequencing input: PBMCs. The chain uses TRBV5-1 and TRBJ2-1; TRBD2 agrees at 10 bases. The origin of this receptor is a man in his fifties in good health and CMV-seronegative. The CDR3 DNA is TGCGCCAGCAGCCTAAACAGCGGGGGGGGGAATGAGCAGTTCTTC. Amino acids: CASSLNSGGGNEQFF. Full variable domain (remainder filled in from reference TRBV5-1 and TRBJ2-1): KAGVTQTPRYLIKTRGQQVTLSCSPISGHRSVSWYQQTPGQGLQFLFEYFSETQRNKGNFPGRFSGRQFSNSRSEMNVSTLELGDSALYLCASSLNSGGGNEQFFGPGTRLTVL.